A single sample is the source of the 12 T cell receptor beta chains below, sequenced in a study of glioma-infiltrating T cells after dendritic cell vaccination (dated by TCRdb to 2016 to 2017). Receptor amplification or capture employed the immunoSEQ multiplex PCR assay. TCRdb provides this immuneACCESS table in a form limited to in-frame rearrangements. Some clones are lacking; in checked studies, under half of them reflect an unresolved V gene, and why the rest are absent is not known. The table for this sample lists 50,000 to 55,000 clones; 75% to 90% of them were counted only once. 5.3% of the sample lies in the top ten. The time point tag for this specimen amounts to: after dendritic cell vaccination, including at tumor progression/relapse. Sequencing used blood, obtained after dendritic cell vaccination. Every receptor here comes from a human donor with glioblastoma.

The rearrangement uses TRBV19 and TRBJ2-3, with TRBD1 as a possible D gene (6 bases). This CDR3 is built from 14 residues. V was shortened by 8 bases and J by 2 bases, with 14 bases between the two germline ends. The germline gives CDR1 LNHDA, CDR2 SQIVND (reference sequence). Written as DNA, the CDR3 is TGTGCCAGTCCGTTGGGACATCCCACAGATACGCAGTATTTT. It specifies CASPLGHPTDTQYF.

The chain is built from TRBV6-6 and TRBJ2-7, with TRBD1 matching 7 bases. The junction had 6 bases not matched to a gene; V was cut back by 4 bases and J by 3 bases. CDR3 length: 14 amino acids. Germline-derived CDR1 and CDR2 are MNHNY and SVGAGI (reference sequence). The CDR3: CASSSLRQGYEQYF. The CDR3 coding sequence is TGTGCCAGCAGTTCACTTCGACAGGGCTACGAGCAGTACTTC.

The chain has TRBV28 and TRBJ2-7; possibly TRBD2 for D (6 bases). Germline values: CDR1 MDHEN, CDR2 SYDVKM. The CDR3 is made up of 15 amino acids. The V and J ends lost 3 bases and 7 bases respectively, with 19 bases between them. The DNA of the CDR3 is TGTGCCAGCAGTTTTAGGAGGGGCCGTGCGCGAGAGCAGTACTTC. Protein sequence: CASSFRRGRAREQYF.

This clone was observed a few times. The chain links TRBV7-9 to TRBJ2-5; the D gene is possibly TRBD1 (5 bases). V was pared by 2 bases and J by 3 bases, with 16 bases between. Germline CDR1 reads SEHNR; CDR2 reads FQNEAQ (reference sequence). This CDR3 is built from 16 residues. The CDR3, as DNA: TGTGCCAGCAGCTTAAGCGATAGGGGTCCGAAAGAGACCCAGTACTTC. This gives the protein CASSLSDRGPKETQYF. The variable domain in full, with the rest retrieved from reference TRBV7-9 and TRBJ2-5, is DTGVSQNPRHKITKRGQNVTFRCDPISEHNRLYWYRQTLGQGPEFLTYFQNEAQLEKSRLLSDRFSAERPKGSFSTLEIQRTEQGDSAMYLCASSLSDRGPKETQYFGPGTRLLVL.

The V gene is TRBV27, the J gene TRBJ1-2, with TRBD1 identical over 7 bases. Per germline, CDR1 MNHEY and CDR2 SMNVEV (reference sequence). The ends lost 7 bases at V and 3 bases at J; junction bases unmatched: 8. The CDR3 is 14 amino acids. The CDR3 region has the DNA TGTGCCAGCAAAAACGACAGGGTCGACTATGGCTACACCTTC. This translates into CASKNDRVDYGYTF.

This sequence joins TRBV10-2 and TRBJ2-7; 7 bases fit TRBD1. CDR1 is WSHSY and CDR2 is SAAADI in the germline V gene. CDR3 length: 14 amino acids. Trimming cost V 0 bases and J 2 bases; bases outside gene matches: 1. CDR3 DNA sequence: TGCGCCAGCAGTGAGTCCAGGGGGACCTACGAGCAGTACTTC. Protein product: CASSESRGTYEQYF.

In this sample, this clone turned up a few times. The J gene is TRBJ1-4, the V gene TRBV10-3, with 9 positions matching TRBD1. Germline CDR1 reads ENHRY; CDR2 reads SYGVKD. J was trimmed by 3 bases and V by 6 bases; bases with no gene match: 5. This CDR3 comprises 15 residues. CDR3 sequence (DNA): TGTGCCATCAGGGAACAGGGGGCGTCTAATGAAAAACTGTTTTTT. Amino acids: CAIREQGASNEKLFF.

The chain carries TRBV2 and TRBJ1-5; maybe TRBD1 (6 bases). Per the germline V gene, CDR1 is SNHLY and CDR2 is FYNNEI. The CDR3 length is 14 residues. Trimming pared 2 bases from V and 4 bases from J, leaving 9 bases between. CDR3 in DNA: TGTGCCAGCAGTGAATGGACAGAAAATCAGCCCCAGCATTTT. Translating gives CASSEWTENQPQHF.

The chain employs TRBV10-3 and TRBJ2-1; D is perhaps TRBD2 (6 bases). The CDR3 totals 11 residues. Germline loops: CDR1 ENHRY, CDR2 SYGVKD. V lost 5 bases to trimming and J lost 12 bases, with 11 bases between them. CDR3 protein: CAISSTEGQFF. The CDR3 DNA reads TGTGCCATCAGTTCGACGGAGGGGCAGTTCTTC.

This clone was detected only a few times. V usage is TRBV19 and J usage is TRBJ1-4; D perhaps matches TRBD1 (5 bases). The CDR3 has 13 residues. V shed 8 bases and J shed 8 bases, with 15 bases lying between them. Germline V CDR1 and CDR2: LNHDA, SQIVND (reference sequence). The CDR3 reads CASHQGSYEKLFF. The DNA for the CDR3 is TGTGCCAGTCATCAGGGTTCCTACGAAAAACTGTTTTTT.

The rearrangement links TRBV5-1 to TRBJ2-7; 9 bases fit TRBD1. CDR3 length: 14 residues. The V and J ends lost 6 bases and 0 bases, in that order; junction bases with no gene match: 4. Germline V lookup: CDR1 SGHRS, CDR2 YFSETQ. CDR3 DNA sequence: TGCGCCAGCACGGAGACAGGGGGCTCCTACGAGCAGTACTTC. Translation gives CASTETGGSYEQYF.

In this sample, this clone turned up a few times. The genes are TRBV5-1 and TRBJ2-5, with 7 bases matching TRBD2. Per the germline V gene, CDR1 is SGHRS and CDR2 is YFSETQ. This CDR3 region has 15 residues. V trimming: 5 bases; J trimming: 1 base; junction bases outside the gene matches: 8. The CDR3 nucleotides are TGCGCCAGCAGGAATGTGGCTAGCGGCCAAGAGACCCAGTACTTC. This translates into CASRNVASGQETQYF.